The 28 T cell receptor beta chains given below trace back to one sample, sequenced in a study of T-cell memory formation after mild COVID-19. In TCRdb, the 5' RACE reads were re-called with MiXCR into one record per CDR3 protein. The data contain a few hundred thousand distinct CDR3 sequences, around a fifth of them singletons. The sequencing sample was made of PBMCs or a T cell subset sorted from them (not recorded which). The receptors were sampled from an adult woman who had mild COVID-19 (a few samples of this study predate the infection). Cell type and time point are not known.

V is TRBV4-1 and J is TRBJ2-5, with 7 nucleotides matching TRBD2. This CDR3 comprises 15 residues. J gave up 4 bases and V 0 bases, and 5 bases lay outside the gene matches. CDR1 is MGHRA, CDR2 YSYEKL, per germline. CDR3 in amino acids: CASSQEGGDGETQYF. CDR3 nucleotides: TGCGCCAGCAGCCAAGAGGGGGGGGACGGAGAGACCCAGTACTTC.

The chain uses TRBV12-3 or TRBV12-4 and TRBJ1-3; the D gene is possibly TRBD1 (6 bases). This CDR3 is 12 amino acids long. V lost 10 bases and J lost 1, with 8 bases in between. CDR3 region: CAIDRSGNTIYF. The CDR3 DNA is TGTGCCATCGACAGGTCTGGAAACACCATATATTTT.

This chain's CDR3 is CSARDLAGAGSETQYF. The CDR3 region has the DNA TGCAGTGCTAGGGATCTAGCGGGGGCCGGGTCGGAGACCCAGTACTTC. The chain joins TRBV20-1 to TRBJ2-5; 10 positions agree with TRBD2. This CDR3 is built from 16 residues. CDR1 DFQATT and CDR2 SNEGSKA come from the germline V gene (reference sequence). V was pared by 3 bases and J by 5 bases, with 12 bases of the junction left unmatched.

This chain uses TRBV10-3 with TRBJ1-5, with a weak D call TRBD1 (5 bases). From germline, CDR1 is ENHRY and CDR2 SYGVKD. The CDR3 spans 14 residues. The V end was cut by 3 bases, the J end by 8 bases, with 14 bases between. In DNA form, the CDR3 reads TGTGCCATCAGTGAATATCGGGGGAAGGAGCCCCAGCATTTT. It is translated as CAISEYRGKEPQHF.

The chain employs TRBV7-2 and TRBJ1-4; weak D call: TRBD1 (5 bases). The V end lost 5 bases, the J end lost 4 bases, and 14 bases lay between the germline ends. This CDR3 spans 15 amino acids. Germline V gives CDR1 SGHTA, CDR2 FQGNSA. The CDR3 bases are TGTGCCAGCAGCCCATGGGGGGTGGATAATGAAAAACTGTTTTTT. This sequence encodes CASSPWGVDNEKLFF.

The V gene is TRBV6-5, the J gene TRBJ1-2, with D maybe TRBD1 (6 bases). This CDR3 contains 15 residues. Per the germline V gene, CDR1 is MNHEY and CDR2 is SVGAGI. V was shortened by 6 bases and J by 4 bases, with 18 bases between the two germline ends. Here the CDR3 DNA reads TGTGCCAGCAGCGAACTCCCACGGGGGCCCTATGGCTACACCTTC. It specifies CASSELPRGPYGYTF.

The rearrangement uses TRBV11-2 and TRBJ1-2; D uncertain. Germline loops: CDR1 SGHAT, CDR2 FQNNGV. The CDR3 runs 13 residues. V lost 2 bases, J lost 2 bases, and 6 bases lay in between. This CDR3 is CASSLNPNYGYTF. Written as DNA, the CDR3 is TGTGCCAGCAGCTTAAATCCGAACTATGGCTACACCTTC.

The rearrangement links TRBV5-1 to TRBJ2-6, with D hard to call. The germline gives CDR1 SGHRS, CDR2 YFSETQ. The CDR3 sequence is 18 residues long. V lost 0 bases, J lost 0 bases, and 13 bases lay in between. CDR3 coding DNA: TGCGCCAGCAGCTTGGGGTCCCAAGGAGTCTCTGGGGCCAACGTCCTGACTTTC. Amino acids: CASSLGSQGVSGANVLTF.

In its sample, this clonotype was seen a few times. The V gene is TRBV27, the J gene TRBJ2-7, with TRBD1 as a possible D gene (6 bases). Germline V CDR1 and CDR2: MNHEY, SMNVEV (reference sequence). The V end lost 6 bases, the J end lost 3 bases, and 15 bases lay between the germline ends. The CDR3 sequence is 14 residues long. This chain's CDR3 is CASSSGQGNYEQYF. CDR3 bases: TGTGCCAGCAGCTCGGGTCAGGGGAACTACGAGCAGTACTTC.

The V and J genes are TRBV9 and TRBJ2-1, with 12 bases aligning to TRBD2. Trimming removed 4 bases from V and 4 bases from J; junction bases left unmatched: 3. The CDR3 sequence is 15 residues long. CDR1 is SGDLS, CDR2 YYNGEE, per germline. The CDR3 is CASSKGLAGYNEQFF. CDR3 coding DNA: TGTGCCAGCAGCAAAGGACTAGCGGGGTACAATGAGCAGTTCTTC.

The rearrangement links TRBV5-1 to TRBJ1-2, with unresolved D. CDR1 is SGHRS and CDR2 is YFSETQ in the germline V gene. This CDR3 comprises 15 residues. The ends were cut back, 3 bases at V and 8 bases at J, with 20 bases in the middle. The CDR3 DNA sequence: TGCGCCAGCAGCTCCGACCTTGGCGTCCCGTACGGCTACACCTTC. The encoded protein is CASSSDLGVPYGYTF.

This clonotype was observed a handful of times. The chain has TRBV5-5 and TRBJ2-1, with D perhaps TRBD2 (6 bases). Germline V CDR1 and CDR2: SGHKS, YYEKEE (reference sequence). Trimming removed 5 bases at V and 0 bases at J, with 15 bases between. The CDR3 loop spans 16 amino acids. In nucleotides, the CDR3 is TGTGCCAGCAGATGGGGACTTTCAAGCTCCTACAATGAGCAGTTCTTC. Translation gives CASRWGLSSSYNEQFF.

V and J are TRBV6-1 and TRBJ2-4, with a possible D match to TRBD2 (7 bases). The CDR3 is 17 amino acids. Germline V CDR1 and CDR2: MNHNS, SASEGT. V lost 1 base and J lost 0, with 13 bases in between. In nucleotides, the CDR3 is TGTGCCAGCAGTGAAGGGTTGGGGGGGCTAGCCAAAAACATTCAGTACTTC. Encoded protein: CASSEGLGGLAKNIQYF.

At least ten counts were recorded for this clonotype. The V gene is TRBV7-2, the J gene TRBJ2-3, with D perhaps given as TRBD1 or TRBD2 (5 bases each). The CDR3 has 13 amino acids. Germline CDR1 and CDR2: SGHTA and FQGNSA. V was clipped by 6 bases and J by 4 bases, with 11 bases between them. Here the CDR3 reads CASRREGPDTQYF. The CDR3 region has the DNA TGTGCCAGCAGACGAGAGGGGCCAGATACGCAGTATTTT.

The table lists this clonotype with a few counts. The chain is built from TRBV9 and TRBJ2-7; either TRBD1 or TRBD2 may fit D (5 bases each). The CDR3 is made up of 14 amino acids. Germline values: CDR1 SGDLS, CDR2 YYNGEE. The germline V and J ends were trimmed by 2 bases and 2 bases, with 11 bases remaining between them. CDR3 amino acids: CASSVRDDPYEQYF. The CDR3 region has the DNA TGTGCCAGCAGCGTCCGGGACGACCCCTACGAGCAGTACTTC.

The gene calls are TRBV5-1 and TRBJ1-1; TRBD1 agrees at 9 bases. The CDR3 spans 13 residues. Germline CDR1 is SGHRS and CDR2 is YFSETQ. V lost 2 bases to trimming and J lost 5 bases; unmatched junction nucleotides: 1. Here the CDR3 DNA reads TGCGCCAGCAGCTTTGACAGGGGGACTGAAGCTTTCTTT. Amino acids: CASSFDRGTEAFF.

The chain combines TRBV7-6 with TRBJ2-5; D is perhaps TRBD2 (5 bases). V lost 5 bases and J lost 5, with 21 bases in between. Per the germline V gene, CDR1 is SGHVS and CDR2 is FNYEAQ. The CDR3 covers 16 residues. The CDR3, as DNA: TGTGCCAGCAGCCTCCTACAAATGGGGAGAAATGAGACCCAGTACTTC. Translation: CASSLLQMGRNETQYF. The whole variable domain, filled in from reference TRBV7-6 and TRBJ2-5, reads GAGVSQSPRYKVTKRGQDVALRCDPISGHVSLYWYRQALGQGPEFLTYFNYEAQQDKSGLPNDRFSAERPEGSISTLTIQRTEQRDSAMYRCASSLLQMGRNETQYFGPGTRLLVL.

V usage is TRBV20-1 and J usage is TRBJ2-7; D might be TRBD1 (6 bases). This CDR3 has 12 residues. The V gene's germline CDR1 is DFQATT and CDR2 SNEGSKA (reference sequence). V gave up 5 bases and J gave up 0 bases, with 8 bases separating them. The CDR3 is CSAPGDSYEQYF. The DNA of the CDR3 is TGCAGTGCTCCAGGGGACTCCTACGAGCAGTACTTC.

This clonotype came up many times. The J gene is TRBJ2-7, the V gene TRBV7-9; D possibly corresponds to TRBD2 (6 bases). This CDR3 region has 14 residues. The V end was cut by 4 bases, the J end by 0 bases, with 10 bases between. CDR1 and CDR2 (germline): SEHNR, FQNEAQ (reference sequence). The CDR3 nucleotides read TGTGCCAGCAGCTACGGGGACTCCTCCTACGAGCAGTACTTC. Its translation: CASSYGDSSYEQYF. The full variable domain, in which reference TRBV7-9 and TRBJ2-7 provide the parts outside the CDR3, is DTGVSQNPRHKITKRGQNVTFRCDPISEHNRLYWYRQTLGQGPEFLTYFQNEAQLEKSRLLSDRFSAERPKGSFSTLEIQRTEQGDSAMYLCASSYGDSSYEQYFGPGTRLTVT.

This clonotype was counted only a few times. The rearrangement joins TRBV12-3 or TRBV12-4 to TRBJ2-1; 12 nucleotides agree with TRBD2. The CDR3 runs 16 residues. Germline trimming cut 2 bases from V and 8 bases from J; bases unmatched to any gene: 7. The CDR3 loop reads CASSLRRLAGGDEQFF. The CDR3 bases are TGTGCCAGCAGTTTACGTAGGCTAGCGGGGGGGGATGAGCAGTTCTTC.

The chain is built from TRBV5-1 and TRBJ2-5; the match to TRBD2 covers 8 bases. This CDR3 has 15 amino acids. V lost 2 bases, J lost 0 bases, and 3 bases stayed unmatched. The germline V gene has CDR1 SGHRS and CDR2 YFSETQ. The CDR3 nucleotides are TGCGCCAGCAGCTTTGGCGGGGGGTACCAAGAGACCCAGTACTTC. Encoded protein: CASSFGGGYQETQYF.

The V and J genes are TRBV29-1 and TRBJ2-7, with D possibly matching TRBD2 (5 bases). The CDR3 length is 13 residues. Germline V gene lookup returns CDR1 SQVTM and CDR2 ANQGSEA. V dropped 7 bases and J dropped 0 bases, with 13 bases sitting between them. The chain's CDR3 is CSARLGSSYEQYF. For the CDR3, the DNA is TGCAGCGCCAGACTGGGGAGCTCCTACGAGCAGTACTTC.

V usage is TRBV6-5 and J usage is TRBJ2-6, with a weak D call TRBD2 (6 bases). V lost 4 bases, J lost 0 bases, and 13 bases lay in between. The CDR3 consists of 17 residues. The germline CDR1 and CDR2 sequences are MNHEY and SVGAGI. CDR3 protein: CASSFAGPSSGANVLTF. As DNA, the CDR3 is TGTGCCAGCAGTTTCGCGGGGCCAAGCTCTGGGGCCAACGTCCTGACTTTC.

V usage is TRBV19 and J usage is TRBJ1-4; 7 nucleotides align to TRBD1. The germline gives CDR1 LNHDA, CDR2 SQIVND (reference sequence). The CDR3 spans 13 residues. V lost 9 bases, J lost 3 bases, and 4 bases stayed unmatched. The CDR3 reads CASEDRPNEKLFF. As DNA, the CDR3 is TGTGCCAGCGAGGACAGGCCTAATGAAAAACTGTTTTTT.

The table lists this clonotype with many counts. The chain is built from TRBV5-5 and TRBJ2-1; D may be TRBD2 (6 bases). With 0 bases removed from V and 3 bases from J, the gap between germline ends came to 10 bases. The CDR3 consists of 15 residues. The germline CDR1 and CDR2 sequences are SGHKS and YYEKEE (reference sequence). The CDR3 loop is CASSLEVSGYNEQFF. The CDR3, as DNA: TGTGCCAGCAGCTTGGAGGTTAGCGGCTACAATGAGCAGTTCTTC.

This clonotype was seen only a few times. The V call is TRBV20-1, the J call TRBJ2-7, with TRBD2 matching 12 bases. The length of the CDR3 is 17 residues. The germline CDR1 and CDR2 sequences are DFQATT and SNEGSKA (reference sequence). V shed 0 bases and J 5 bases; nucleotides not matched to a gene: 11. Here the CDR3 reads CSARDSRTSGRTHEQYF. The CDR3 coding sequence is TGCAGTGCTAGAGATTCCCGAACTAGCGGGAGGACCCACGAGCAGTACTTC.

This clonotype has just a few counts. J is TRBJ2-3 and V is TRBV24-1; D ambiguous. Between the trimmed V and J ends, which lost 9 bases and 4 bases, there was a span of 7 bases. The CDR3 is 11 amino acids. Germline CDR1 and CDR2: KGHDR and SFDVKD. CDR3 protein: CATAFSDTQYF. DNA of the CDR3: TGTGCCACCGCCTTTTCAGATACGCAGTATTTT.

The CDR3 loop is CASSQGLMSEAFF. CDR3 DNA sequence: TGCGCCAGCAGCCAGGGGCTGATGTCCGAAGCTTTCTTT. The chain is built from TRBV4-3 and TRBJ1-1; TRBD1 is a possible D gene (5 bases). Trimming left V 3 bases short and J 8 bases short, with 13 bases between. The CDR3 is made up of 13 amino acids. The germline V gene has CDR1 LGHNA and CDR2 YSLEER.